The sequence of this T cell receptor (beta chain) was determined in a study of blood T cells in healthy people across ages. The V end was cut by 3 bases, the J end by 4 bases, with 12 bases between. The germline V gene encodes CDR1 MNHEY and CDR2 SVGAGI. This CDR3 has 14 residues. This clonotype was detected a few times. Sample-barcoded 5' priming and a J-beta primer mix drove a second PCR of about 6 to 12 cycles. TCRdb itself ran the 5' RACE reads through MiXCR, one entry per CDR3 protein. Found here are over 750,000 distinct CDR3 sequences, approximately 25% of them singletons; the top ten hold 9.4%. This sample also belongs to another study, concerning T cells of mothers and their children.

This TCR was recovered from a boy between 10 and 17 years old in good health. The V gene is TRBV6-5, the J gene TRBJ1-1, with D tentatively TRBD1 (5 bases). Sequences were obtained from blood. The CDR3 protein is CASSYSRVATEAFF. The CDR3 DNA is TGTGCCAGCAGTTATTCCAGGGTAGCCACTGAAGCTTTCTTT.